Below, 27 T cell receptor beta chains from the same sample are listed, as sequenced in a study of cytomegalovirus exposure and HLA in healthy donors. PCR was performed using 60 Vbeta and 13 Jbeta primers. Assay: immunoSEQ multiplex PCR; the TCRdb copy retains only in-frame clones and omits some. The sample carries about 160,000 clones, about four fifths recorded once. Material: PBMCs. All receptors derive from a male donor in good health and CMV-seronegative.

The rearrangement links TRBV28 to TRBJ2-7; the match to TRBD1 covers 12 bases. Germline V gene sequence: CDR1 MDHEN, CDR2 SYDVKM. The CDR3 is 15 residues long. Germline trimming cut 6 bases from V and 3 bases from J; bases unmatched to any gene: 6. The CDR3 DNA reads as TGTGCCAGCAGCTCTAGGGACAGGGGGCTCTACGAGCAGTACTTC. Amino acid sequence: CASSSRDRGLYEQYF.

This sequence joins TRBV11-2 and TRBJ2-1; TRBD2 matches at 14 bases. V lost 4 bases to trimming and J lost 8 bases; unmatched junction nucleotides: 4. Germline lookup yields CDR1 SGHAT and CDR2 FQNNGV. The CDR3 contains 15 residues. DNA for the CDR3: TGTGCCAGCAGCTCCGGGACTAGCGGGAGTCATGAGCAGTTCTTC. Residues: CASSSGTSGSHEQFF.

This clone has just a few counts. This chain joins TRBV5-5 and TRBJ1-2, with TRBD1 as a possible D gene (6 bases). Germline V gene lookup returns CDR1 SGHKS and CDR2 YYEKEE (reference sequence). This CDR3 comprises 16 residues. Trimming left V 4 bases short and J 4 bases short, with 20 bases between. CDR3 sequence: CASSRGGTQNFYGYTF. The CDR3 bases are TGTGCCAGCAGCAGGGGGGGGACCCAGAACTTCTATGGCTACACCTTC.

This clone was recorded a few times. The chain recombines TRBV6-5 with TRBJ1-1; TRBD1 matches 7 bases. V was pared by 5 bases and J by 6 bases, with 3 bases of the junction left unmatched. This CDR3 is 12 amino acids long. Germline loops: CDR1 MNHEY, CDR2 SVGAGI. In DNA, the CDR3 is TGTGCCAGCAGTCGGACAGGCTCTGAAGCTTTCTTT. Translated, it gives CASSRTGSEAFF.

CDR3 residues: CASSLDPRGGEAFF. The CDR3 nucleotides read TGCGCCAGCAGCTTGGACCCGAGAGGTGGTGAAGCTTTCTTT. The chain links TRBV5-1 to TRBJ1-1, with D unresolved. The germline CDR1 and CDR2 sequences are SGHRS and YFSETQ. This CDR3 comprises 14 residues. Trimming removed 0 bases at V and 7 bases at J, with 13 bases between.

This sequence joins TRBV29-1 and TRBJ2-1; D gene uncertain. CDR1 SQVTM and CDR2 ANQGSEA come from the germline V gene. V was clipped by 7 bases and J by 5 bases, with 15 bases between them. The CDR3 runs to 13 residues. The CDR3 region has the DNA TGCAGCGCCGCGAGGTCTGGTAACAATGAGCAGTTCTTC. Its protein product is CSAARSGNNEQFF.

This clone was seen a handful of times. The gene calls are TRBV19 and TRBJ1-2; unclear D gene. Looked up from germline, CDR1 is LNHDA and CDR2 is SQIVND (reference sequence). This CDR3 contains 11 residues. The V end was cut by 3 bases, the J end by 7 bases, with 6 bases between. CDR3 coding DNA: TGTGCCAGTAGTATCGGGGTTGGCTACACCTTC. Encoded protein: CASSIGVGYTF.

The chain combines TRBV27 with TRBJ1-2, with TRBD1 matching 8 bases. CDR1 is MNHEY, CDR2 SMNVEV, per germline (reference sequence). The CDR3 contains 13 residues. Germline trimming cut 5 bases from V and 8 bases from J; bases unmatched to any gene: 7. The CDR3 DNA reads as TGTGCCAGCAGTGTGACAGGGGTGGGAGGCTACACCTTC. Translated, it gives CASSVTGVGGYTF.

The chain has TRBV29-1 and TRBJ1-1, with 8 bases that match TRBD1. The CDR3 covers 15 residues. Trimming at V came to 2 bases and at J to 2 bases, leaving 7 bases not matched to a gene. Germline V CDR1 and CDR2: SQVTM, ANQGSEA. In DNA form, the CDR3 reads TGCAGCGTTGAACCCCGGGACAGGAGAAACACTGAAGCTTTCTTT. It translates to CSVEPRDRRNTEAFF.

The chain couples TRBV6-6 to TRBJ2-7, with D uncertain. Germline V CDR1 and CDR2: MNHNY, SVGAGI (reference sequence). With 4 bases removed from V and 2 bases from J, the gap between germline ends came to 6 bases. This CDR3 is 12 amino acids long. CDR3 in amino acids: CASSFDTYEQYF. The CDR3 bases are TGTGCCAGCAGTTTCGACACCTACGAGCAGTACTTC.

The rearrangement joins TRBV28 to TRBJ2-3; 10 bases align to TRBD2. This CDR3 spans 14 amino acids. V trimming: 8 bases; J trimming: 11 bases; junction bases outside the gene matches: 13. The germline V gene encodes CDR1 MDHEN and CDR2 SYDVKM. CDR3 sequence (DNA): TGTGCCAGCGGTCCTAGCGGGGGCCCCTCAAAGCAGTATTTT. Protein product: CASGPSGGPSKQYF.

As to this clone: A read error may account for a junction end that differs from germline. The DNA of the CDR3 is TGTGCCAGCAGTACTGGGGGACTCTATGGCTACCCCTTC. Translated, it gives CASSTGGLYGYPF. The V call is TRBV6-1, the J call TRBJ1-2; a possible D gene is TRBD1 (5 bases). Germline V gives CDR1 MNHNS, CDR2 SASEGT. This CDR3 spans 13 amino acids.

This clone was seen only a few times. The chain has TRBV7-9 and TRBJ2-5; maybe TRBD2 (6 bases). The CDR3 is made up of 14 amino acids. V lost 0 bases and J lost 2, with 7 bases in between. CDR1 SEHNR and CDR2 FQNEAQ come from the germline V gene (reference sequence). The CDR3 loop is CASSLARGQETQYF. Written as DNA, the CDR3 is TGTGCCAGCAGCTTAGCGCGGGGACAAGAGACCCAGTACTTC.

CDR3 sequence (DNA): TGCGCCAGCAGCCAAAGGGGCGGGAGTGCTGAGCAGTTCTTC. As protein: CASSQRGGSAEQFF. The rearrangement links TRBV4-3 to TRBJ2-1; 7 positions agree with TRBD2. Germline V gene lookup returns CDR1 LGHNA and CDR2 YSLEER. The junction had 7 bases not matched to a gene; V was cut back by 2 bases and J by 9 bases. This CDR3 region has 14 residues.

The chain carries TRBV19 and TRBJ1-4; D unresolved. Germline CDR1 reads LNHDA; CDR2 reads SQIVND (reference sequence). The CDR3 is 16 residues long. Trimming pared 3 bases from V and 1 base from J, leaving 12 bases between. The CDR3 DNA reads TGTGCCAGTAGTATTTGGGCATATGAAACTAATGAAAAACTGTTTTTT. Residues: CASSIWAYETNEKLFF.

V usage is TRBV11-2 and J usage is TRBJ1-3, with D unresolved. V dropped 1 base and J dropped 0 bases, with 7 bases sitting between them. The CDR3 consists of 15 residues. Per the germline V gene, CDR1 is SGHAT and CDR2 is FQNNGV. CDR3 sequence: CASSLGPRSGNTIYF. CDR3 coding DNA: TGTGCCAGCAGCTTAGGGCCCCGCTCTGGAAACACCATATATTTT.

This rearrangement joins TRBV7-8 to TRBJ1-5, with 11 bases matching TRBD1. Germline CDR1 and CDR2: SGHVS and FQNEAQ. This CDR3 has 14 residues. J lost 4 bases, V lost 4 bases, and 0 bases had no gene match. For the CDR3, the DNA is TGTGCCAGCAGCTGGGACAGGGGGAATCAGCCCCAGCATTTT. Encoded protein: CASSWDRGNQPQHF.

The V and J genes are TRBV6-1 and TRBJ2-2, with 9 bases matching TRBD1. The CDR3 covers 14 residues. Trimming removed 6 bases from V and 3 bases from J; junction bases left unmatched: 2. The germline gives CDR1 MNHNS, CDR2 SASEGT. The CDR3 protein is CASRRTGDTGELFF. As DNA, the CDR3 is TGTGCCAGCAGAAGGACAGGGGACACCGGGGAGCTGTTTTTT.

The chain couples TRBV7-2 to TRBJ1-1; 8 nucleotides align to TRBD1. V trimming: 4 bases; J trimming: 0 bases; junction bases outside the gene matches: 13. The CDR3 spans 18 residues. Per the germline V gene, CDR1 is SGHTA and CDR2 is FQGNSA. The CDR3 is CASSSPGQARIMNTEAFF. CDR3 DNA sequence: TGTGCCAGCAGCTCCCCGGGACAGGCCCGGATTATGAACACTGAAGCTTTCTTT.

V usage is TRBV4-1 and J usage is TRBJ2-3; a weak D match, TRBD1 (6 bases). CDR1 and CDR2 from the germline V gene are MGHRA and YSYEKL. Trimming took off 0 bases at V and 6 bases at J, with 16 bases between the two ends. The CDR3 spans 16 residues. As DNA, the CDR3 is TGCGCCAGCAGCCAAGATGCCCAGGGGTTATGGGATACGCAGTATTTT. Translated: CASSQDAQGLWDTQYF.

This chain uses TRBV7-9 with TRBJ2-1, with D unclear. The CDR3 totals 13 residues. V gave up 3 bases and J gave up 4 bases, with 7 bases separating them. The germline CDR1 and CDR2 sequences are SEHNR and FQNEAQ (reference sequence). Written as DNA, the CDR3 is TGTGCCAGCAGCTTTTTGAGTTACAATGAGCAGTTCTTC. Translating gives CASSFLSYNEQFF.

A single count supports this clone. The chain has TRBV4-1 and TRBJ2-1, with TRBD2 matching over 8 bases. The trim removed 2 bases at V and 2 bases at J, leaving 5 bases unmatched. The CDR3 is made up of 16 amino acids. Germline V gene data show CDR1 as MGHRA and CDR2 as YSYEKL. CDR3 residues: CASSQIGRGAYNEQFF. For the CDR3, the DNA is TGCGCCAGCAGCCAAATTGGGCGGGGGGCCTACAATGAGCAGTTCTTC.

This sequence joins TRBV5-4 and TRBJ1-2; the D is unclear. Germline V gives CDR1 SGHNT, CDR2 YYREEE (reference sequence). This CDR3 has 14 amino acids. Trimming cost V 1 base and J 3 bases, with 10 bases left between them. The CDR3 DNA reads TGTGCCAGCAGCTTGTTCCGGACTGACTATGGCTACACCTTC. Its translation is CASSLFRTDYGYTF.

The chain has TRBV7-2 and TRBJ1-5; D gene uncertain. The germline V gene encodes CDR1 SGHTA and CDR2 FQGNSA. V was trimmed by 5 bases and J by 1 base, leaving 15 bases between them. This CDR3 has 16 residues. CDR3 residues: CASSPTSGFSNQPQHF. For the CDR3, the DNA is TGTGCCAGCAGCCCCACTAGTGGGTTCAGCAATCAGCCCCAGCATTTT.

V gene TRBV13 combines with J gene TRBJ1-2; D is undetermined. V was cut by 3 bases and J by 0 bases, with 14 bases left in between. CDR3 length equals 16 residues. Germline V lookup: CDR1 PRHDT, CDR2 FYEKMQ (reference sequence). DNA for the CDR3: TGTGCCAGCAGCTTTACGTCAGATCTTACTAACTATGGCTACACCTTC. Amino acids: CASSFTSDLTNYGYTF.

The chain is built from TRBV7-9 and TRBJ2-7; 9 bases fit TRBD1. The CDR3 runs to 16 residues. Germline CDR1 SEHNR, CDR2 FQNEAQ (reference sequence). J lost 4 bases, V lost 1 base, and 8 bases had no gene match. CDR3 protein: CASSLGPPGQGYEQYF. CDR3 DNA sequence: TGTGCCAGCAGCTTAGGGCCTCCCGGACAGGGGTACGAGCAGTACTTC.

Concerning this clone itself: Within the sample, other DNA sequences also encode this same CDR3. This rearrangement joins TRBV27 to TRBJ2-5; D is perhaps TRBD2 (6 bases). The V end was cut by 1 base, the J end by 4 bases, with 13 bases between. This CDR3 is 15 amino acids long. The V gene's germline CDR1 is MNHEY and CDR2 SMNVEV (reference sequence). The CDR3: CASSLWRGAVETQYF. The CDR3 DNA sequence: TGTGCCAGCAGTTTATGGCGCGGGGCAGTAGAGACCCAGTACTTC.